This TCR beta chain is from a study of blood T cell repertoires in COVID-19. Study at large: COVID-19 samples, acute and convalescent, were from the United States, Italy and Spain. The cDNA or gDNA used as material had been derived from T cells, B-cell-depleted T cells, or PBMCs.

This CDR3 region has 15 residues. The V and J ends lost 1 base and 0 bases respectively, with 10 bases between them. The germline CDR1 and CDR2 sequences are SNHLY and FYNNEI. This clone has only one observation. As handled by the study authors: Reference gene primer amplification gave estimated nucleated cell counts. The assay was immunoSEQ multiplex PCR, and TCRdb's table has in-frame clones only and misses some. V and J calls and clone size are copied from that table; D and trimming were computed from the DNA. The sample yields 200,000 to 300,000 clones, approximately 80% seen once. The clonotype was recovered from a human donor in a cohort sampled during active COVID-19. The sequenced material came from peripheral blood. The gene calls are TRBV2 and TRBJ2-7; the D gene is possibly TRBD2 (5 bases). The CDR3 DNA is TGTGCCAGCAGTGAAGTGGGTAGCGCCTCCTACGAGCAGTACTTC. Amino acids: CASSEVGSASYEQYF.